Below are 8 T cell receptor beta chains sequenced from a single sample in a study of graft-versus-host responses after intestinal transplantation. These receptors' antigens are unknown. Using immunoSEQ multiplex PCR, the repertoire was profiled, and TCRdb retains in-frame clones only, with some absent. This table holds 88,000 or so clones, about 90% found once. The specimen comprised unstimulated CD4+ T cells sorted from spleen or lymph node cells, sampled before intestinal transplant. The source is a human donor who received an intestinal transplant.

This sequence joins TRBV30 and TRBJ1-1; D uncertain. Trimming took off 3 bases at V and 3 bases at J, with 14 bases between the two ends. CDR1 and CDR2 from the germline V gene are GTSNPN and SVGIG (reference sequence). CDR3 length: 14 amino acids. The CDR3 coding sequence is TGTGCCTGGAGCCCACTCGGGAAGGACACTGAAGCTTTCTTT. Translated, it gives CAWSPLGKDTEAFF.

The rearrangement uses TRBV14 and TRBJ1-2; weak D call: TRBD1 (5 bases). The CDR3 consists of 13 residues. Germline-derived CDR1 and CDR2 are SGHDN and FVKESK. Trimming removed 2 bases at V and 7 bases at J, with 11 bases between. CDR3 DNA sequence: TGTGCCAGCAGCCAATCCAGGGAGGGTGGCTACACCTTC. Its translation: CASSQSREGGYTF.

This sequence joins TRBV5-4 and TRBJ2-7, with TRBD1 identical over 8 bases. The CDR3 is 15 amino acids. Trimming at V came to 3 bases and at J to 2 bases, leaving 7 bases not matched to a gene. Germline V gene lookup returns CDR1 SGHNT and CDR2 YYREEE (reference sequence). CDR3 in amino acids: CASSSGTGLPYEQYF. DNA of the CDR3: TGTGCCAGCAGCTCGGGGACAGGCCTACCCTACGAGCAGTACTTC.

V gene TRBV6-1 combines with J gene TRBJ2-1; TRBD2 matches 14 bases. CDR1 and CDR2 from the germline V gene are MNHNS and SASEGT. V lost 2 bases and J lost 1; bases outside the gene matches: 16. The CDR3 contains 22 residues. For the CDR3, the DNA is TGTGCCAGCAGTGAACCTTCTCCTACGACTAGCGGGGGGGATACTTCCTACAATGAGCAGTTCTTC. It translates to CASSEPSPTTSGGDTSYNEQFF.

The J gene is TRBJ2-3, the V gene TRBV11-3; D unclear. V lost 1 base and J 4 bases, leaving 12 bases between the germline ends. CDR1 is SGHNT and CDR2 is YENEEA in the germline V gene. This CDR3 region has 15 residues. CDR3 sequence: CASSLGVVSADTQYF. The DNA for the CDR3 is TGTGCCAGCAGCTTAGGAGTGGTTTCTGCAGATACGCAGTATTTT.

In its sample, this clone was seen a few times. The chain joins TRBV7-8 to TRBJ1-2, with 8 bases aligning to TRBD1. The CDR3 is made up of 13 amino acids. The J segment lost 9 bases and the V segment lost 4 bases, leaving 7 bases of the junction unmatched. CDR1 SGHVS and CDR2 FQNEAQ come from the germline V gene. CDR3: CASSSPWTGSYTF. CDR3 bases: TGTGCCAGCAGCTCACCCTGGACAGGGAGCTACACCTTC.

The chain employs TRBV6-6 and TRBJ2-7; possible D gene TRBD2, 6 bases. The CDR3 totals 15 residues. The V end was cut by 0 bases, the J end by 2 bases, with 11 bases between. Germline V gene lookup returns CDR1 MNHNY and CDR2 SVGAGI (reference sequence). CDR3 bases: TGTGCCAGCAGTTACTCGGGCGGGAAACCCTACGAGCAGTACTTC. It specifies CASSYSGGKPYEQYF.

This sequence joins TRBV9 and TRBJ2-3, with TRBD2 as a possible D gene (5 bases). The CDR3 spans 15 residues. With 1 base removed from V and 2 bases from J, the gap between germline ends came to 11 bases. The germline V gene has CDR1 SGDLS and CDR2 YYNGEE. CDR3 in DNA: TGTGCCAGCAGCGTAAGCCCGGGGTACACAGATACGCAGTATTTT. Translating it yields CASSVSPGYTDTQYF.